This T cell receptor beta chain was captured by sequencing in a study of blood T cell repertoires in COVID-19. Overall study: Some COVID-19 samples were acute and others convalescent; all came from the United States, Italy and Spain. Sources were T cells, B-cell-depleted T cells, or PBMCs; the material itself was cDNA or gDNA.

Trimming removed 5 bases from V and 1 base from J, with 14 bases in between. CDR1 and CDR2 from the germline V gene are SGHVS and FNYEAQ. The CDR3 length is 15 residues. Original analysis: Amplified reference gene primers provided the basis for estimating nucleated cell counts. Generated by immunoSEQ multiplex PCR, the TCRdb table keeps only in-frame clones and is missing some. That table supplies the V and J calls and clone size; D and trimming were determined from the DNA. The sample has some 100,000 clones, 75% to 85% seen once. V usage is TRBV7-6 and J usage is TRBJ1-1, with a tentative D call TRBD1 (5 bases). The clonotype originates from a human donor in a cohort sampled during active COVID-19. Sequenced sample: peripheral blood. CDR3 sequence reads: CASSTKDTPNTEAFF. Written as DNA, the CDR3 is TGTGCCAGCAGCACCAAGGACACCCCGAACACTGAAGCTTTCTTT.